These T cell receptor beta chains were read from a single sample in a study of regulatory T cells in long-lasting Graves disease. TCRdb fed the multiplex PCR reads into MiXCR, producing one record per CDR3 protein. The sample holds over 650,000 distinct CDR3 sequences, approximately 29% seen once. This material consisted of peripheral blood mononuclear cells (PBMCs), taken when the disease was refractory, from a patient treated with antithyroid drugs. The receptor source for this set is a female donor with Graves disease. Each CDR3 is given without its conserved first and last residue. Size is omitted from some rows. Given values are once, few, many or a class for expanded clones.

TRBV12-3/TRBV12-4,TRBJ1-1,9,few,ASSFGPGLF
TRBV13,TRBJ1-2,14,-,AIEGGRQGNFHGYT
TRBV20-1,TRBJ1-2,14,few,SARTSGTGSNYGYT
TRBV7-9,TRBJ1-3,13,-,ASSISGPAGNTIY
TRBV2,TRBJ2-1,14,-,ASSEQPLGTHNEQF
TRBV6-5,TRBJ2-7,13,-,ASSSPSGDSYEQY
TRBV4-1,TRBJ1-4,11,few,ASSFPGDEKLF
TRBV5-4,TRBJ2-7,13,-,ASSYRDRGQYEQY
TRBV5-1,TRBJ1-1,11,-,ASRQQGGTEAF
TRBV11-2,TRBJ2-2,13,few,ASSLGALASGELF
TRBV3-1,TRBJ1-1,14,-,ASSQDKLTGYTEAF
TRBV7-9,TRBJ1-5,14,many,ASSRGAAYSNQPQH
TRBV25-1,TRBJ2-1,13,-,ASSAVAGEIDEQF
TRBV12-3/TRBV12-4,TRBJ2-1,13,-,ASSFWTSGNNEQF
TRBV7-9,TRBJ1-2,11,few,ASSLQILYGYT
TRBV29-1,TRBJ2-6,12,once,SVVAGSGANVLT
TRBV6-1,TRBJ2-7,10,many,ASRPGFYEQY
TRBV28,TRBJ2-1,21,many,ASTLRTSGRPRTFLSSYNEQF
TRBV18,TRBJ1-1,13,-,ASSPRRGLDTEAF
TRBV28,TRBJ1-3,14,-,ASSLLPGLTGNTIY
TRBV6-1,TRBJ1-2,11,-,ASFERENYGYT
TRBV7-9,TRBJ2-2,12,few,ASSLASQPGELF